The rows below give T cell receptor beta chains drawn from one sample of a study of post-analysis software for immune sequencing data. TCRdb redid the calling of the PCR reads with MiXCR, one entry per CDR3 protein. The sample carries approximately 690,000 distinct CDR3 sequences, about 60% recorded once. The source material was blood. These receptors all come from a girl aged 2 to 9 with multiple sclerosis. Each CDR3 is given with its conserved first and last residue. The D gene is left open where the match is weak. Size is omitted from some rows. Given values are once, few, many or a class for expanded clones.

V gene: TRBV6-1
clone size: few
D gene: .
J gene: TRBJ1-1
CDR3 protein: CASSERWATAAEAFF
CDR3 DNA: TGTGCCAGCAGTGAAAGGTGGGCAACGGCCGCTGAAGCTTTCTTT

V gene: TRBV14
clone size: .
D gene: .
J gene: TRBJ2-3
CDR3 protein: CASSQDLGSDTQYF
CDR3 DNA: TGTGCCAGCAGCCAAGATCTGGGGTCGGATACGCAGTATTTT

V gene: TRBV20-1
clone size: .
D gene: TRBD2
J gene: TRBJ2-3
CDR3 protein: CGARGTRPTTDTQYF
CDR3 DNA: TGCGGTGCTAGAGGGACTAGGCCGACCACAGATACGCAGTATTTT

V gene: TRBV12-3/TRBV12-4
clone size: .
D gene: TRBD1
J gene: TRBJ1-3
CDR3 protein: CASRPTGAGNTIYF
CDR3 DNA: TGTGCCAGCAGACCGACAGGGGCTGGAAACACCATATATTTT

V gene: TRBV7-2
clone size: .
D gene: .
J gene: TRBJ2-5
CDR3 protein: CASSLFLGGETQYF
CDR3 DNA: TGTGCCAGCAGCTTATTTCTAGGGGGAGAGACCCAGTACTTC

V gene: TRBV7-8
clone size: .
D gene: .
J gene: TRBJ2-6
CDR3 protein: CASSLGRWKVSGANVLTF
CDR3 DNA: TGTGCCAGCAGCTTAGGCAGGTGGAAGGTGTCTGGGGCCAACGTCCTGACTTTC

V gene: TRBV3-1
clone size: .
D gene: TRBD2
J gene: TRBJ2-7
CDR3 protein: CASSQGLAGEQYF
CDR3 DNA: TGTGCCAGCAGCCAAGGACTAGCGGGCGAGCAGTACTTC

V gene: TRBV9
clone size: .
D gene: TRBD2
J gene: TRBJ2-1
CDR3 protein: CASSVEGLVNNEQFF
CDR3 DNA: TGTGCCAGCAGCGTAGAGGGACTAGTCAACAATGAGCAGTTCTTC

V gene: TRBV7-2
clone size: many
D gene: TRBD1
J gene: TRBJ2-5
CDR3 protein: CASSPGTGERETQYF
CDR3 DNA: TGTGCCAGCAGCCCCGGGACAGGGGAGCGGGAGACCCAGTACTTC

V gene: TRBV27
clone size: .
D gene: .
J gene: TRBJ2-5
CDR3 protein: CASSPPGTGKQETQYF
CDR3 DNA: TGTGCCAGCAGTCCCCCCGGGACCGGGAAACAAGAGACCCAGTACTTC

V gene: TRBV20-1
clone size: .
D gene: .
J gene: TRBJ2-1
CDR3 protein: CSASRGPEEQFF
CDR3 DNA: TGCAGTGCTAGCCGGGGCCCAGAGGAGCAGTTCTTC

V gene: TRBV20-1
clone size: .
D gene: TRBD1
J gene: TRBJ2-1
CDR3 protein: CSAETALGDRSSYNEQFF
CDR3 DNA: TGCAGTGCTGAGACCGCGTTAGGGGACAGAAGCTCCTACAATGAGCAGTTCTTC

V gene: TRBV3-1
clone size: .
D gene: .
J gene: TRBJ2-5
CDR3 protein: CASSRRGAETQYF
CDR3 DNA: TGTGCCAGCAGCCGTCGGGGGGCAGAGACCCAGTACTTC

V gene: TRBV20-1
clone size: .
D gene: .
J gene: TRBJ2-5
CDR3 protein: CSASLGQETQYF
CDR3 DNA: TGCAGTGCTAGTCTCGGGCAAGAGACCCAGTACTTC

V gene: TRBV7-3
clone size: few
D gene: .
J gene: TRBJ2-3
CDR3 protein: CASSSYTPDTQYF
CDR3 DNA: TGTGCCAGCAGCTCCTACACCCCAGATACGCAGTATTTT

V gene: TRBV29-1
clone size: .
D gene: TRBD2
J gene: TRBJ2-5
CDR3 protein: CSVGTSGRAYETQYF
CDR3 DNA: TGCAGCGTGGGGACTAGCGGGAGGGCATATGAGACCCAGTACTTC

V gene: TRBV5-1
clone size: few
D gene: .
J gene: TRBJ2-7
CDR3 protein: CASSLLPTDSYEQYF
CDR3 DNA: TGCGCCAGCAGCTTGTTGCCCACGGACAGCTACGAGCAGTACTTC

V gene: TRBV7-2
clone size: .
D gene: .
J gene: TRBJ2-4
CDR3 protein: CASRSGLNRDIQYF
CDR3 DNA: TGTGCCAGCAGATCGGGACTTAACAGGGACATTCAGTACTTC

V gene: TRBV29-1
clone size: .
D gene: .
J gene: TRBJ1-1
CDR3 protein: CSALPGGNTEAFF
CDR3 DNA: TGCAGCGCCCTTCCCGGGGGGAACACTGAAGCTTTCTTT

V gene: TRBV14
clone size: .
D gene: .
J gene: TRBJ2-7
CDR3 protein: CVSSQSGAEQYF
CDR3 DNA: TGTGTCAGCAGCCAATCGGGGGCCGAGCAGTACTTC

V gene: TRBV12-3/TRBV12-4
clone size: .
D gene: .
J gene: TRBJ1-1
CDR3 protein: CASSSSGLNTEAFF
CDR3 DNA: TGTGCCAGTTCTAGTTCGGGTCTTAACACTGAAGCTTTCTTT

V gene: TRBV7-6
clone size: .
D gene: TRBD2
J gene: TRBJ2-2
CDR3 protein: CASSPRNPGLAGTGELFF
CDR3 DNA: TGTGCCAGCAGCCCCCGAAATCCGGGACTAGCGGGCACCGGGGAGCTGTTTTTT

V gene: TRBV27
clone size: .
D gene: .
J gene: TRBJ2-7
CDR3 protein: CASRLVVGDYEQYF
CDR3 DNA: TGTGCCAGCAGGTTAGTAGTGGGGGACTACGAGCAGTACTTC

V gene: TRBV6-1
clone size: .
D gene: .
J gene: TRBJ1-2
CDR3 protein: CASSEATDNYGYTF
CDR3 DNA: TGTGCCAGCAGTGAAGCAACAGACAACTATGGCTACACCTTC

V gene: TRBV5-6
clone size: .
D gene: .
J gene: TRBJ2-5
CDR3 protein: CASSFTGLLLRQYF
CDR3 DNA: TGTGCCAGCAGCTTCACAGGGCTTCTACTTCGGCAGTACTTC

V gene: TRBV15
clone size: .
D gene: .
J gene: TRBJ2-3
CDR3 protein: CATSMYSSDTQYF
CDR3 DNA: TGTGCCACCAGCATGTACAGTTCAGATACGCAGTATTTT

V gene: TRBV5-1
clone size: once
D gene: .
J gene: TRBJ2-7
CDR3 protein: CASSFEKFPYEQYF
CDR3 DNA: TGCGCCAGCAGCTTTGAGAAATTCCCCTACGAGCAGTACTTC

V gene: TRBV27
clone size: few
D gene: .
J gene: TRBJ1-2
CDR3 protein: CASSLLGSPYGYTF
CDR3 DNA: TGTGCCAGCAGTTTATTGGGCAGCCCCTATGGCTACACCTTC

V gene: TRBV11-3
clone size: .
D gene: .
J gene: TRBJ1-1
CDR3 protein: CASTYPEANTEAFF
CDR3 DNA: TGTGCCAGCACCTACCCTGAAGCGAACACTGAAGCTTTCTTT

V gene: TRBV5-1
clone size: .
D gene: .
J gene: TRBJ1-6
CDR3 protein: CASSLGDSRNNSPLHF
CDR3 DNA: TGCGCCAGCAGCTTGGGTGATTCCAGAAATAATTCACCCCTCCACTTT

V gene: TRBV20-1
clone size: few
D gene: .
J gene: TRBJ2-7
CDR3 protein: CSARRRYEQYF
CDR3 DNA: TGCAGTGCTAGGCGGAGGTACGAGCAGTACTTC

V gene: TRBV24-1
clone size: few
D gene: .
J gene: TRBJ2-7
CDR3 protein: CATFRDLFEQYF
CDR3 DNA: TGTGCCACTTTTAGGGACTTGTTCGAGCAGTACTTC

V gene: TRBV7-2
clone size: .
D gene: .
J gene: TRBJ2-4
CDR3 protein: CASSLESTQYF
CDR3 DNA: TGTGCCAGCAGCTTGGAAAGCACTCAGTACTTC

V gene: TRBV7-2
clone size: .
D gene: TRBD2
J gene: TRBJ2-3
CDR3 protein: CASRAPGGDTQYF
CDR3 DNA: TGTGCCAGCAGGGCCCCGGGGGGAGATACGCAGTATTTT

V gene: TRBV6-6
clone size: once
D gene: .
J gene: TRBJ1-1
CDR3 protein: CASSSRGDIIVAFF
CDR3 DNA: TGTGCCAGCAGCTCACGGGGGGACATCATAGTAGCTTTCTTT

V gene: TRBV12-3/TRBV12-4
clone size: few
D gene: TRBD2
J gene: TRBJ2-1
CDR3 protein: CASSGTSGAEQFF
CDR3 DNA: TGTGCCAGCTCCGGGACTAGCGGGGCTGAGCAGTTCTTC

V gene: TRBV6-6
clone size: .
D gene: TRBD1
J gene: TRBJ2-7
CDR3 protein: CASSDGTAVYEQYF
CDR3 DNA: TGTGCCAGCAGCGACGGGACAGCTGTTTACGAGCAGTACTTC

V gene: TRBV5-1
clone size: .
D gene: .
J gene: TRBJ1-6
CDR3 protein: CASSSGLSSSYNSPLHF
CDR3 DNA: TGCGCCAGCAGCTCCGGCTTGAGCAGCTCCTATAATTCACCCCTCCACTTT

V gene: TRBV19
clone size: .
D gene: .
J gene: TRBJ2-7
CDR3 protein: CASSIDGGSYEQYF
CDR3 DNA: TGTGCCAGTAGTATAGATGGGGGATCCTACGAGCAGTACTTC

V gene: TRBV3-1
clone size: .
D gene: TRBD1
J gene: TRBJ1-2
CDR3 protein: CASSQGGQVYGYTF
CDR3 DNA: TGTGCCAGCAGCCAAGGTGGACAGGTCTATGGCTACACCTTC

V gene: TRBV7-2
clone size: .
D gene: .
J gene: TRBJ2-7
CDR3 protein: CASSLSATYEQYF
CDR3 DNA: TGTGCCAGCAGCCTCTCAGCCACCTACGAGCAGTACTTC

V gene: TRBV6-5
clone size: once
D gene: TRBD2
J gene: TRBJ2-7
CDR3 protein: CASRDSGSSYEQYF
CDR3 DNA: TGTGCCAGCAGGGATAGCGGGAGCTCCTACGAGCAGTACTTC